This entry features one TCR beta chain sequence. Its antigen is unknown. Base qualities are not at hand, and no much larger clone is one base apart. The source of the sample is a study of human versus mouse CDR3 diversity and MHC coevolution (TCRdb year 2017). Regarding the research as a whole: The immunoSEQ assay was reported to detect one in 200,000 T cells and to minimize multiplex PCR amplification bias. Across mouse and human samples, each sample had between about 0.6 x 10^7 and 1.7 x 10^7 valid reads. The human cohort comprised three healthy volunteer blood donors, one aged 30 to 39, one aged 40 to 50 and one aged 60 to 69 at collection. Human naive CD4 T cell repertoires were used as a reference for TCR selection on multiple MHC II alleles and were compared with human-TCR-locus transgenic mice carrying single MHC II.

Fluorescence-activated cell sorting was used to pull naive CD4 T cells, meaning cells that were CD45RO-negative and CD62L-positive, out of the PBMCs. From each donor, approximately 51 ml of fresh peripheral blood was taken, and Ficoll density centrifugation was then used to isolate PBMCs. All samples were sorted on a FACSAria III instrument and reached purity above 85%. The QIAGEN blood and tissue kit was used to extract genomic DNA from sorted cells, and the DNA was quantified on a NanoDrop 1000. Using multiplex PCR of genomic DNA, the immunoSEQ platform deep sequenced and quantified the TCR alpha and beta chains. In the authors' own workflow: IMGT gene and region definitions were used to annotate TCR sequences. As a stand-in for the preselection repertoire, out-of-frame rearrangements were used and set against in-frame clonotypes. The iCHAO1 estimator supplied with the immunoSEQ platform was used to estimate repertoire size. A Gini index based on the Lorenz curve was applied to in-frame amino acid clonotypes to measure clonal inequality. The intersect function in the R package tcR was used to count shared clonotypes, while the Jaccard index served to score similarity. The R prcomp function was used without normalization to run principal component analysis of V, J and V-J usage frequencies. TCRdb retrieved this table from immuneACCESS and kept in-frame rearrangements only. Not all clones are present; in checked studies, unresolved V genes account for under half, and no reason is known for the remainder. The D gene and trimming were derived from the DNA, and the V and J assignments and clone size from that table. The sample records roughly 80,000 clones, approximately 90% of which are singletons. About 0.15% of the sample comes from the top ten.

What the study reported, not specific to this receptor: Repertoire diversity was not regarded as directly comparable between humans and mice because human T cells were selected on 6 or 7 MHC II alleles. The lowest clonal inequality scores among all compared groups were observed in two of the three human donors. According to iCHAO1 estimates, humans had the largest TCR beta repertoire, roughly 1.5 million clonotypes, which was attributed likely to selection by multiple MHC II molecules. On average, humans had more CDR3 deletions and insertions than mice did, pointing to greater exonuclease and TdT activity.

Including cysteine and phenylalanine, the CDR3 has 12 amino acids. Only CDR3 DNA remains: 36 bases, in frame from the first base. After removal of 4 bases from V and 4 bases from J, the junction retains 3 bases not matched to a gene. CDR1 and CDR2, per the germline V gene (reference sequence), are GTSNPN and SVGIG. Here the chain combines TRBV30 and TRBJ2-5, and 7 bases in between align with TRBD2. The origin of this receptor is a person aged 25-75 years in good health. The sample consisted of naive CD4+ T cells from blood. This specimen's cell subset or site label, interpreted: CD45RO-negative CD62L-positive naive CD4 T cells. The DNA sequence follows: TGTGCCTGGAACACGGGGGGAGAGACCCAGTACTTC. Translated, it reads CAWNTGGETQYF.